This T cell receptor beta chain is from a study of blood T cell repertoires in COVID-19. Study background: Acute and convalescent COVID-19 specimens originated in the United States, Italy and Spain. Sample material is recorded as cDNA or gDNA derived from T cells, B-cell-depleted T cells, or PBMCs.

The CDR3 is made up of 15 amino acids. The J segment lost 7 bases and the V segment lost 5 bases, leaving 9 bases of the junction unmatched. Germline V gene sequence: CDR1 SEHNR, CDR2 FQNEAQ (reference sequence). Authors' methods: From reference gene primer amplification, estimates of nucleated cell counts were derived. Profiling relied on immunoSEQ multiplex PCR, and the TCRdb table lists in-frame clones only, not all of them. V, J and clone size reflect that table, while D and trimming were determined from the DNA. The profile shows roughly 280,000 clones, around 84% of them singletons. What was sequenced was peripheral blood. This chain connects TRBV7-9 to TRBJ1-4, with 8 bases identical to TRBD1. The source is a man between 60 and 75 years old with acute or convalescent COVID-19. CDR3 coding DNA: TGTGCCAGCAGCATACGGACAGGGCAGGTTGAAAAACTGTTTTTT. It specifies CASSIRTGQVEKLFF.